The 5 T cell receptor beta chains given below trace back to one sample, sequenced in a study of T cell changes during pregnancy in multiple sclerosis. Some clones are missing from TCRdb's copy, which holds only in-frame ones; the method was immunoSEQ multiplex PCR. This sample has over 90,000 clones, with more than 85% found just once. The material was peripheral blood, obtained before pregnancy. These receptors were obtained from a female donor with multiple sclerosis, enrolled in a pregnancy study.

V usage is TRBV12-2 and J usage is TRBJ1-1; whether TRBD1, the table's D call, matches the DNA was not checked. TRBV12-2 is assigned pseudogene status. CDR3 length: 17 amino acids. CDR3 nucleotides: TGTGCAAGTCGCTGGGGGACAGGGGGCCTGGGGAACACTGAAGCTTTCTTT. Translation: CASRWGTGGLGNTEAFF.

This chain connects TRBV19 to TRBJ1-5, with D maybe TRBD1 (5 bases). The CDR3 totals 13 residues. Germline CDR1 and CDR2: LNHDA and SQIVND (reference sequence). Trimming removed 2 bases at V and 8 bases at J, with 10 bases between. CDR3 protein: CASSIRGGEPQHF. The CDR3 nucleotides read TGTGCCAGTAGTATAAGGGGCGGGGAGCCCCAGCATTTT.

The genes are TRBV6-1 and TRBJ1-5; D is undetermined. V was shortened by 0 bases and J by 15 bases, with 12 bases between the two germline ends. There are 12 residues in the CDR3. Germline-derived CDR1 and CDR2 are MNHNS and SASEGT. CDR3 region: CASSEASTPGHF. In nucleotides, the CDR3 is TGTGCCAGCAGTGAAGCCTCGACCCCAGGGCATTTT.

The rearrangement uses TRBV11-2 and TRBJ2-1; 12 positions agree with TRBD2. Germline V gene lookup returns CDR1 SGHAT and CDR2 FQNNGV. Unmatched junction bases numbered 8, after V lost 3 bases and J lost 5 bases. CDR3 length: 17 residues. CDR3 sequence (DNA): TGTGCCAGCAGCTTTCAGGGGCGACTAGCGGGAGACAATGAGCAGTTCTTC. It encodes CASSFQGRLAGDNEQFF.

With regard to this clone: The identical CDR3 is also encoded by other nucleotide sequences in the sample. The J gene is TRBJ2-7, the V gene TRBV5-1; TRBD1 matches at 8 bases. There are 14 residues in the CDR3. The J segment lost 1 base and the V segment lost 4 bases, leaving 4 bases of the junction unmatched. The germline CDR1 and CDR2 sequences are SGHRS and YFSETQ. The CDR3 nucleotides are TGCGCCAGCAGCCCGCGGACAGGGTCCTACGAGCAGTACTTC. Protein: CASSPRTGSYEQYF.